These T cell receptor beta chains were read from a single sample in a study of T cell responses to AZD1222 COVID-19 vaccine. Profiling relied on immunoSEQ multiplex PCR, and the TCRdb table lists in-frame clones only, not all of them. The sample shows 150,000 or so clones, roughly 94% of them seen only once. The specimen was peripheral blood, collected 28 days after the second AZD1222 dose. All receptors come from an adult who received the AZD1222 COVID-19 vaccine. CDR3s include the opening cysteine and the closing phenylalanine or tryptophan. D genes are given only for firm matches. Size is omitted from some rows. Given values are once, few, many or a class for expanded clones.

d_gene: NA; abundance: NA; j_gene: TRBJ1-1; len: 13; v_gene: TRBV4-3; CDR3aa: CASSHGSYTEAFF; CDR3nt: TGCGCCAGCAGCCACGGCAGCTACACTGAAGCTTTCTTT
d_gene: TRBD1; abundance: once; j_gene: TRBJ2-2; len: 15; v_gene: TRBV27; CDR3aa: CASSSAQGHTGELFF; CDR3nt: TGTGCCAGCAGTTCTGCACAGGGGCACACCGGGGAGCTGTTTTTT
d_gene: NA; abundance: NA; j_gene: TRBJ1-5; len: 13; v_gene: TRBV30; CDR3aa: CAWSAGAHQPQHF; CDR3nt: TGTGCCTGGAGTGCGGGGGCCCATCAGCCCCAGCATTTT
d_gene: TRBD1; abundance: NA; j_gene: TRBJ2-2; len: 14; v_gene: TRBV29-1; CDR3aa: CSVGTGGWTGELFF; CDR3nt: TGCAGCGTTGGGACAGGGGGATGGACCGGGGAGCTGTTTTTT
d_gene: NA; abundance: NA; j_gene: TRBJ1-3; len: 13; v_gene: TRBV28; CDR3aa: CASTNTGGNTIYF; CDR3nt: TGTGCCAGCACCAACACAGGGGGAAACACCATATATTTT
d_gene: TRBD2; abundance: few; j_gene: TRBJ2-7; len: 17; v_gene: TRBV6-2/TRBV6-3; CDR3aa: CASSYSETSGRPYEQYF; CDR3nt: TGTGCCAGCAGTTACTCGGAGACTAGCGGGAGACCCTACGAGCAGTACTTC
d_gene: TRBD1; abundance: NA; j_gene: TRBJ1-1; len: 14; v_gene: TRBV5-1; CDR3aa: CASSAGTAGTEAFF; CDR3nt: TGCGCCAGCAGCGCCGGGACAGCGGGCACTGAAGCTTTCTTT
d_gene: TRBD2; abundance: NA; j_gene: TRBJ2-3; len: 14; v_gene: TRBV10-1; CDR3aa: CASSPGLAADTQYF; CDR3nt: TGCGCCAGCAGCCCCGGACTAGCCGCAGATACGCAGTATTTT
d_gene: TRBD1; abundance: NA; j_gene: TRBJ1-2; len: 14; v_gene: TRBV29-1; CDR3aa: CSVLTGGEVYGYTF; CDR3nt: TGCAGCGTCCTGACAGGGGGCGAGGTCTATGGCTACACCTTC
d_gene: NA; abundance: few; j_gene: TRBJ2-2; len: 17; v_gene: TRBV4-2; CDR3aa: CASSQGSWDMNTGELFF; CDR3nt: TGTGCCAGCAGCCAAGGTTCGTGGGACATGAACACCGGGGAGCTGTTTTTT